This T cell receptor beta chain was sequenced in a study of blood T cell repertoires in COVID-19. The data were produced by immunoSEQ multiplex PCR, yet TCRdb's version contains in-frame clones alone and is incomplete. The sample consists of more than 150,000 clones, around 80% of them appearing once. CDR3 size: 16 residues. Trimming cost V 2 bases and J 0 bases, with 10 bases left between them. Per germline, CDR1 LNHDA and CDR2 SQIVND (reference sequence). The gene calls are TRBV19 and TRBJ1-4; D is uncertain. This clonotype was obtained from a man in his 60s who had been exposed to COVID-19. The sample comprised PBMCs or T cells enriched from blood (not recorded which). CDR3 in amino acids: CASSIHPRPTNEKLFF. The CDR3 nucleotides read TGTGCCAGTAGTATACACCCCAGGCCAACTAATGAAAAACTGTTTTTT.